This T cell receptor beta chain was recovered during a study of identical twins (TCRdb year 2016). Looking at the study overall: The study deep-sequenced TCR alpha and beta repertoires from monozygotic twins, unrelated adults of various ages and cord blood to test whether fetal clonotypes persist. To rule out contamination, the twin experiments were replicated at different times with different library preparation protocols.

Study-level results and caveats: A weaker excess of twin sharing was found in beta out-of-frame sequences because the signal-to-noise ratio was lowered by fewer shared sequences. Recombination models systematically underestimated out-of-frame TCR alpha sharing in monozygotic twins but agreed with sharing between unrelated individuals. Out-of-frame TCR alpha sequences shared between twins showed an excess of low generation-probability sequences compared with coincidental sharing between unrelated individuals. Abundant cord blood beta clonotypes carried fewer insertions; young adult naive repertoires showed a weaker similar trend, while memory repertoires showed none. Zero-insertion analyses could be partly confounded by invariant T cells such as MAIT and iNKT, though diverse VJ usage argued against such confounding for most clonotypes. Because the same donors could not be followed over many years, conclusions were based on cross-sectional statistical analysis.

Receptors were amplified or captured by 5' RACE. The sample was run on an Illumina HiSeq 2000. Template switching added a universal primer binding site, and the final cDNA carried a unique molecular identifier that allowed TCR cDNA molecules to be counted accurately. First-strand cDNA for TCR alpha and beta chains was synthesized from specific primers in the conserved constant-segment region. Each cDNA library was double barcoded, with a SMART-Mk sample barcode plus Illumina barcodes, to control for contamination. TruSeq adapter sequences, together with Illumina sample barcodes, were added in two successive PCR steps. TCR alpha and beta cDNA libraries were sequenced on the Illumina HiSeq platform with custom primers. Turning to the authors' computational methods: MiGEC was used to process raw reads and extract unique molecular identifiers, and MiXCR was used to find CDR3 positions. Recombination models were inferred per individual with the repgenHMM and IGoR tools using an EM algorithm. Shared clonotypes were analyzed with the tcR package in R, and sharing was normalized by the product of cloneset sizes. To study raw recombination without the effects of thymic and clonal selection, out-of-frame nonproductive sequences were analyzed. Clones were called with MiXCR by TCRdb after fastp trimmed the public reads at Q25, and only in-frame beta chains were retained. Merged by CDR3 protein, the rows form single entries marked with the most common genes and DNA. Here the V and J calls rest on TCRdb's processing, not on the authors' analysis. This sample is represented by around 250,000 distinct CDR3 sequences; about 9% of them were singletons. Roughly 3.1% of the sample is held by the ten biggest clonotypes.

Of note for this clonotype: Its antigen specificity is not known. One base away there is no much larger clone; base qualities are not given.

The trim is 11 bases for V and 2 bases for J, with a gap of 16 bases between the germline ends. There are 13 amino acids in the CDR3, from cysteine to phenylalanine inclusive. Only CDR3 DNA is held: 39 bases, read in frame from base 1. For CDR1 and CDR2, the germline V gene lists ENHRY and SYGVKD. All donors were healthy Caucasians. The twin cohort consisted of three pairs of female monozygotic twins, all aged 18 to 29 years. Positive isolation kits from Invitrogen were used to isolate the CD4+ and CD8+ T cell populations. The same data also contributed to another study, on yellow fever vaccine responses in identical twins. From the second report: The T cell response to vaccination in identical twins was reported by the authors to appear partly convergent and partly personalized. In the study, vaccine-responding T cell clones were precisely tracked in identical twins.

Sequencing was done on a sample of CD8+ T cells sorted from blood. The receptor chain draws on TRBV10-3 and TRBJ2-7; TRBD1 is perhaps the D gene, given 5 matching bases. The clonotype originates from a woman younger than 30 in good health. The DNA sequence follows: TGTGCCGCCAAAGGGGCGGCTCCCTACGAGCAGTACTTC. It is translated as CAAKGAAPYEQYF.